Listed below are T cell receptor beta chains from one sample, sequenced in a study of blood T cell repertoires in COVID-19. Clones were sequenced by immunoSEQ multiplex PCR, and TCRdb holds only the in-frame ones, with some missing. The sample shows around 180,000 clones, 88% of them seen only once. The sample comprised peripheral blood. These receptors came from a man in his fifties or sixties with acute or convalescent COVID-19. The CDR3 runs from the conserved cysteine through the conserved F or W. A D gene is named only where the DNA matches it firmly. The listing skips clone size in some rows; elsewhere it reads once, few, many or a size class.

abundance	len	v_gene	j_gene	d_gene	CDR3aa	CDR3nt
.	14	TRBV24-1	TRBJ1-2	.	CATSDQGSDYGYTF	TGTGCCACCAGTGACCAGGGTTCGGACTATGGCTACACCTTC
.	15	TRBV6-5	TRBJ1-2	TRBD1	CASSQYEGQGYGYTF	TGTGCCAGCAGTCAATACGAGGGACAGGGATATGGCTACACCTTC
.	17	TRBV9	TRBJ2-1	TRBD2	CASSVRASGRTLDEQFF	TGTGCCAGCAGCGTAAGGGCTAGCGGGAGAACACTTGACGAGCAGTTCTTC
.	16	TRBV14	TRBJ2-1	TRBD2	CASSPFLAGVYNEQFF	TGTGCCAGCAGCCCTTTTCTAGCGGGGGTCTACAATGAGCAGTTCTTC
.	15	TRBV5-6	TRBJ1-2	.	CASSPQGRQSYGYTF	TGTGCCAGCAGCCCCCAGGGGCGGCAGAGCTATGGCTACACCTTC
.	16	TRBV5-6	TRBJ1-2	TRBD1	CASSTVGTGLGYGYTF	TGTGCCAGCAGCACAGTCGGGACAGGGTTAGGCTATGGCTACACCTTC
few	15	TRBV6-6	TRBJ1-3	.	CASIRGVLSGNTIYF	TGTGCCAGCATTAGGGGCGTCCTCAGTGGAAACACCATATATTTT
.	14	TRBV28	TRBJ2-2	.	CASTKGQNTGELFF	TGTGCCAGCACCAAGGGACAGAACACCGGGGAGCTGTTTTTT
.	12	TRBV29-1	TRBJ1-5	TRBD1	CSAGQGNQPQHF	TGCAGCGCCGGACAGGGGAATCAGCCCCAGCATTTT
.	16	TRBV6-6	TRBJ1-5	.	CASSYLPQGRNQPQHF	TGTGCCAGCAGTTACCTCCCCCAGGGGCGCAATCAGCCCCAGCATTTT
.	12	TRBV6-5	TRBJ1-1	.	CASRSTGTEAFF	TGTGCCAGCAGATCGACAGGCACTGAAGCTTTCTTT
.	14	TRBV7-8	TRBJ2-7	TRBD2	CASSYSGDLYEQYF	TGTGCCAGCAGCTATAGCGGGGACTTATACGAGCAGTACTTC
once	15	TRBV10-3	TRBJ2-1	TRBD2	CAIIGTSGGYNEQFF	TGTGCCATCATAGGGACTAGCGGGGGATACAATGAGCAGTTCTTC